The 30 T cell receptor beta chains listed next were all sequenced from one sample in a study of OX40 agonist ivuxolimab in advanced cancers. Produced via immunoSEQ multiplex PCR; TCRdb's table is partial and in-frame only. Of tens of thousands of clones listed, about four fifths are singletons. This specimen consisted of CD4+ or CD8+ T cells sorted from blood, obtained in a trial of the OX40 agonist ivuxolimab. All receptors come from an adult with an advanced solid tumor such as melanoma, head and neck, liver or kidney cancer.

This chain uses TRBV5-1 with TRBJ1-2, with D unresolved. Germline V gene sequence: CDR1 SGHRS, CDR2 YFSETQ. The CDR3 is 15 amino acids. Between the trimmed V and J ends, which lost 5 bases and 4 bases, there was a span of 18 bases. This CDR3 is CASRRREGGSYGYTF. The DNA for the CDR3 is TGCGCCAGCAGACGACGGGAAGGAGGCTCCTATGGCTACACCTTC.

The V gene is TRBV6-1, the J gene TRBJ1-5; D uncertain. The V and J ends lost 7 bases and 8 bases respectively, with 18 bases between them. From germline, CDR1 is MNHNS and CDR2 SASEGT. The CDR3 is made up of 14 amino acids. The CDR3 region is CASNPGYPGEPQHF. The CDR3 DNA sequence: TGTGCCAGCAATCCGGGGTATCCCGGGGAGCCCCAGCATTTT.

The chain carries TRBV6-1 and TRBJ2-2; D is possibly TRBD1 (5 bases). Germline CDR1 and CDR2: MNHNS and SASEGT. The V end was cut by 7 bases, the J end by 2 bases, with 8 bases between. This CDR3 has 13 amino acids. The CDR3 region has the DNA TGTGCCAGCAATGGACAAAACACCGGGGAGCTGTTTTTT. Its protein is CASNGQNTGELFF.

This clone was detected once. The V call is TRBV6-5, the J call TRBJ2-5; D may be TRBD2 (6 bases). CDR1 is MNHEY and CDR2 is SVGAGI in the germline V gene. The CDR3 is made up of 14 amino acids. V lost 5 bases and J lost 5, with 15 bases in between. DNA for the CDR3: TGTGCCAGCAGTCGCGGGCGGGAATTGGAGACCCAGTACTTC. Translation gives CASSRGRELETQYF.

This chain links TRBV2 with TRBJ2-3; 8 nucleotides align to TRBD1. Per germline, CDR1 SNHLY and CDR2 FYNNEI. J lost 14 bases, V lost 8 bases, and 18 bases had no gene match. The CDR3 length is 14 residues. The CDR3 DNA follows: TGTGCCAGCCTCCTCGAACTGGACAGGGCTGGGAGGTATTTT. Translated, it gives CASLLELDRAGRYF.

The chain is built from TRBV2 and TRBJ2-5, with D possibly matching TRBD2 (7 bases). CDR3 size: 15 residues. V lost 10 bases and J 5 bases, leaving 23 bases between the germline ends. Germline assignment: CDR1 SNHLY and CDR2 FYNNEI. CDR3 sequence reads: CATLGGGGSGETQYF. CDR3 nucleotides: TGTGCCACCCTAGGGGGGGGCGGGAGTGGGGAGACCCAGTACTTC.

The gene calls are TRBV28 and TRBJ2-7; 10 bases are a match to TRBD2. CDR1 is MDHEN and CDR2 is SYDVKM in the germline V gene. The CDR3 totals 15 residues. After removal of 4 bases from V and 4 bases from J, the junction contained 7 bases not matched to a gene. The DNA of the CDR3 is TGTGCCAGCAGTTCGAGCAGTAGCGGGGGGTACGAGCAGTACTTC. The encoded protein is CASSSSSSGGYEQYF.

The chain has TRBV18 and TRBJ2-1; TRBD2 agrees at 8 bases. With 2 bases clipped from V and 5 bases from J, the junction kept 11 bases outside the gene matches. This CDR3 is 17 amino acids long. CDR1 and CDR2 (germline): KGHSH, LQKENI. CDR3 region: CASSPGLPGGGDNEQFF. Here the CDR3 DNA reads TGTGCCAGCTCACCAGGACTGCCGGGAGGGGGAGACAATGAGCAGTTCTTC.

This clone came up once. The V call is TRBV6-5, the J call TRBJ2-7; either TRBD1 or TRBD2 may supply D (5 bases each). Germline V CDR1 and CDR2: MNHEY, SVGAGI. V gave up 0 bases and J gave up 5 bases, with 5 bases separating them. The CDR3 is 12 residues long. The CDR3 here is CASSYSGDEQYF. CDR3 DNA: TGTGCCAGCAGTTACTCGGGGGACGAGCAGTACTTC.

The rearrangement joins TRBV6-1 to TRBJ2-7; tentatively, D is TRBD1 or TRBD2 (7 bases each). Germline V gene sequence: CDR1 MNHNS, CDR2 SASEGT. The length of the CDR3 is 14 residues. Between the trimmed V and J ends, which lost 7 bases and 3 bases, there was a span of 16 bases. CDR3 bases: TGTGCCAGCAACCTAGACAGGGAGGGCTACGAGCAGTACTTC. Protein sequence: CASNLDREGYEQYF.

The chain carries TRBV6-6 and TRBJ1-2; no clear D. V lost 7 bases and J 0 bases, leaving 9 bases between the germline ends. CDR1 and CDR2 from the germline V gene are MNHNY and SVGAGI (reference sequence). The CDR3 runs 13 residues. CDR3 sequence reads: CASMDGTNYGYTF. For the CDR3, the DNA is TGTGCCAGCATGGACGGAACTAACTATGGCTACACCTTC.

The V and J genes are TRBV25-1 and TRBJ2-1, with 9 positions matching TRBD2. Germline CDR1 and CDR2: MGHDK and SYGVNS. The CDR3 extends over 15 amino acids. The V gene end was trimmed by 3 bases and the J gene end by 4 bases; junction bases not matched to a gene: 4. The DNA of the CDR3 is TGTGCCAGCAGTGATAGCGGGAGTGGATACAATGAGCAGTTCTTC. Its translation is CASSDSGSGYNEQFF.

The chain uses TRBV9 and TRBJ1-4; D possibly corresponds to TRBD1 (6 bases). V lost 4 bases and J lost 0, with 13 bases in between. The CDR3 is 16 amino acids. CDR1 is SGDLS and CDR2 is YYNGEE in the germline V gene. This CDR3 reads CASSPGRGATNEKLFF. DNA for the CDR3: TGTGCCAGCAGCCCAGGCAGGGGTGCAACTAATGAAAAACTGTTTTTT.

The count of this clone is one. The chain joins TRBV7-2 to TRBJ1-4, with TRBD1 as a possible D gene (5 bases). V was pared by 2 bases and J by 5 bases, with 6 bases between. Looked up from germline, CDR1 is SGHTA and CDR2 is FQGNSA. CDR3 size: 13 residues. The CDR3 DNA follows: TGTGCCAGCAGCTTAAAGGGGAATGAAAAACTGTTTTTT. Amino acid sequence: CASSLKGNEKLFF.

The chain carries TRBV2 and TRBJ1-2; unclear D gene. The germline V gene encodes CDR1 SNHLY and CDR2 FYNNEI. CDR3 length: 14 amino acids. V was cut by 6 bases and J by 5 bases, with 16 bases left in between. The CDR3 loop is CASSAQLDLYGYTF. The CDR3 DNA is TGTGCCAGCAGCGCCCAATTGGACCTATATGGCTACACCTTC.

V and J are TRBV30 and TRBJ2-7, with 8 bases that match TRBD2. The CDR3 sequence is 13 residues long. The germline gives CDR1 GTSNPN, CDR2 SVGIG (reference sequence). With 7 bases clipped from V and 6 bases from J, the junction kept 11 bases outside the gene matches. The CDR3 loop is CASPGRAGAEQYF. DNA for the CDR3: TGTGCCTCTCCCGGGAGGGCGGGCGCCGAGCAGTACTTC. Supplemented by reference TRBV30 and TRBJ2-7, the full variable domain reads SQTIHQWPATLVQPVGSPLSLECTVEGTSNPNLYWYRQAAGRGLQLLFYSVGIGQISSEVPQNLSASRPQDRQFILSSKKLLLSDSGFYLCASPGRAGAEQYFGPGTRLTVT.

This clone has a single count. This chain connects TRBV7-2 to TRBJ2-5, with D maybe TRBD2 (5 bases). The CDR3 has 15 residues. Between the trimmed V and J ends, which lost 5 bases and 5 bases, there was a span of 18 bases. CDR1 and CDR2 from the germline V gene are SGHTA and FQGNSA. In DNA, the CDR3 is TGTGCCAGCAGCGCCCAACTAGGATTCGCGGAGACCCAGTACTTC. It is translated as CASSAQLGFAETQYF. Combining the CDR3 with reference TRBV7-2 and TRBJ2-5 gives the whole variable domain GAGVSQSPSNKVTEKGKDVELRCDPISGHTALYWYRQSLGQGLEFLIYFQGNSAPDKSGLPSDRFSAERTGGSVSTLTIQRTQQEDSAVYLCASSAQLGFAETQYFGPGTRLLVL.

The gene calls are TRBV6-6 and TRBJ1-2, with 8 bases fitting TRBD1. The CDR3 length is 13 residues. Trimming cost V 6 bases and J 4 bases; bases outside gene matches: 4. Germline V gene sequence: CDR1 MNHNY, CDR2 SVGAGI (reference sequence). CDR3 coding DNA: TGTGCCAGCAGAACACAGGGGGGCTATGGCTACACCTTC. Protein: CASRTQGGYGYTF.

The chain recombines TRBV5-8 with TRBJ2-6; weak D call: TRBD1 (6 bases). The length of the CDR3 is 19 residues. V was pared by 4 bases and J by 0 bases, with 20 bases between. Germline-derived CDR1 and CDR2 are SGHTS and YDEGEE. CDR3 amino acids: CASSGGQRGPSSGANVLTF. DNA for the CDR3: TGTGCCAGCAGCGGAGGACAGAGAGGACCGAGCTCTGGGGCCAACGTCCTGACTTTC.

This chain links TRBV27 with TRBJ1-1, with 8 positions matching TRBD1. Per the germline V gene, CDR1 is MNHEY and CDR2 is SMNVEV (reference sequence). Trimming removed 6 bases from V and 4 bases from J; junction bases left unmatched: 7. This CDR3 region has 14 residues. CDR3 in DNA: TGTGCCAGCAGGGCGACAGGGGCGGTCACTGAAGCTTTCTTT. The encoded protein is CASRATGAVTEAFF.

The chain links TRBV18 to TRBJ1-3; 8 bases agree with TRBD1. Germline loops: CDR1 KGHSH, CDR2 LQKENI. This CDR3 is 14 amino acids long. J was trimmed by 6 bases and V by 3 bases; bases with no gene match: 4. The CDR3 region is CASSPGQALNTIYF. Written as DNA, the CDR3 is TGTGCCAGCTCACCGGGACAGGCATTAAACACCATATATTTT.

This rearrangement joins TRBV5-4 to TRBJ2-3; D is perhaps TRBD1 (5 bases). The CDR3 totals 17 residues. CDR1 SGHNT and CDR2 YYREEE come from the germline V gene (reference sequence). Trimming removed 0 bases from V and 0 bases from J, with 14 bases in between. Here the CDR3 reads CASSLAGRVSSTDTQYF. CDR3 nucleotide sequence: TGTGCCAGCAGCTTGGCCGGCAGGGTTAGTAGCACAGATACGCAGTATTTT. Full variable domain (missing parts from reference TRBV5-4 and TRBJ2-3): ETGVTQSPTHLIKTRGQQVTLRCSSQSGHNTVSWYQQALGQGPQFIFQYYREEENGRGNFPPRFSGLQFPNYSSELNVNALELDDSALYLCASSLAGRVSSTDTQYFGPGTRLTVL.

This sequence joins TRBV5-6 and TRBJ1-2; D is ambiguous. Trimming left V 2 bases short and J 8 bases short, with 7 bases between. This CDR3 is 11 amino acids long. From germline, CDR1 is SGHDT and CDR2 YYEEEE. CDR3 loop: CASSLGAGYTF. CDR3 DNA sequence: TGTGCCAGCAGCTTAGGTGCCGGCTACACCTTC.

The CDR3: CASSPISSAGDGYTF. CDR3 sequence (DNA): TGTGCCAGCTCACCAATTTCATCGGCAGGGGACGGCTACACCTTC. The J gene is TRBJ1-2, the V gene TRBV18, with D possibly matching TRBD1 (6 bases). Germline V lookup: CDR1 KGHSH, CDR2 LQKENI. The ends were cut back, 2 bases at V and 8 bases at J, with 18 bases in the middle. This CDR3 has 15 residues.

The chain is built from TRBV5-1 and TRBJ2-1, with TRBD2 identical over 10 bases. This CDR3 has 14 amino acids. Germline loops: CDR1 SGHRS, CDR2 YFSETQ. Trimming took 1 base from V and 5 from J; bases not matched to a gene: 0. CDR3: CASSLTSGNNEQFF. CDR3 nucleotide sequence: TGCGCCAGCAGCTTGACTAGCGGGAACAATGAGCAGTTCTTC.

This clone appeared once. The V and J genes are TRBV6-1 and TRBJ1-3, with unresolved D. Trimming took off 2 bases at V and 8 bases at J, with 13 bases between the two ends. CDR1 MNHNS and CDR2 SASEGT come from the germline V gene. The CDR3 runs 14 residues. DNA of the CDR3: TGTGCCAGCAGTGAAATAAGGCGGCGTGACACCATATATTTT. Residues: CASSEIRRRDTIYF.

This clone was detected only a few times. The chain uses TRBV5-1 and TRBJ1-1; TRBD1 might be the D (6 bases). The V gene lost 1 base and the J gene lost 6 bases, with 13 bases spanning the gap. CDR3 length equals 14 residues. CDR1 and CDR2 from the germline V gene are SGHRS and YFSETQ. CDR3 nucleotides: TGCGCCAGCAGCTTGACTGGGGGCTTCGCTGAAGCTTTCTTT. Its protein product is CASSLTGGFAEAFF.

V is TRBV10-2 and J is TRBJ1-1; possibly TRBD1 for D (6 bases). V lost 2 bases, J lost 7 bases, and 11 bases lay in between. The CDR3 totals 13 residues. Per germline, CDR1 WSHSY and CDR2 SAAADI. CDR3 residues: CASSETQGGEAFF. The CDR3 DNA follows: TGCGCCAGCAGTGAGACACAGGGCGGTGAAGCTTTCTTT.

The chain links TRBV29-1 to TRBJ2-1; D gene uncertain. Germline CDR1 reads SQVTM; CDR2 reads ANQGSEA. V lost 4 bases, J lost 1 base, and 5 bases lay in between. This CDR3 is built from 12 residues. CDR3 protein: CSVGRSYNEQFF. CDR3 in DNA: TGCAGCGTTGGTCGGTCCTACAATGAGCAGTTCTTC.

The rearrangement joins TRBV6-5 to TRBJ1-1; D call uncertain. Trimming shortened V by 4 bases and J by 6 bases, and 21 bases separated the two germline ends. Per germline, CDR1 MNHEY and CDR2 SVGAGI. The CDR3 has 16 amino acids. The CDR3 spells CASSSPRGPGGSEAFF. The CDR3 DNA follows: TGTGCCAGCAGTTCTCCTCGCGGGCCGGGTGGGTCTGAAGCTTTCTTT.